The 8 T cell receptor beta chains below come from one sample, sequenced in a study of blood T cell repertoires in COVID-19. The method was immunoSEQ multiplex PCR; TCRdb's version includes in-frame clones alone and lacks a portion of them. The table has a few hundred thousand clones, around 85% seen once; the top ten hold 5.5% to 6.5%. Sequencing was done on a sample of peripheral blood. The source of these receptors is a man in his 60s with acute or convalescent COVID-19.

The chain links TRBV6-2 or TRBV6-3 to TRBJ2-3; 8 bases line up with TRBD2. There are 23 residues in the CDR3. V trimming: 7 bases; J trimming: 1 base; junction bases outside the gene matches: 31. Germline V lookup: CDR1 MNHEY, CDR2 SVGEGT. The CDR3 coding sequence is TGTGCCAGCACCCCAGGCCCCCCAGCGGGAGCCCTCTATGGGAATTCTGGCACAGATACGCAGTATTTT. It codes for CASTPGPPAGALYGNSGTDTQYF.

This sequence joins TRBV5-4 and TRBJ1-2; 8 nucleotides match TRBD1. Trimming took 3 bases from V and 7 from J; bases not matched to a gene: 11. Germline CDR1 and CDR2: SGHNT and YYREEE (reference sequence). The CDR3 is made up of 15 amino acids. The CDR3 region is CASSSPRQGASGYTF. The CDR3 coding sequence is TGTGCCAGCAGCTCGCCCCGCCAGGGGGCGTCTGGCTACACCTTC.

The rearrangement links TRBV11-3 to TRBJ2-2; 7 bases map to TRBD1. The V gene end was trimmed by 10 bases and the J gene end by 2 bases; junction bases not matched to a gene: 7. Germline values: CDR1 SGHNT, CDR2 YENEEA. The CDR3 has 14 residues. CDR3 nucleotides: TGTGCCACTTTGACAGGGCGAAACACCGGGGAGCTGTTTTTT. As protein: CATLTGRNTGELFF.

V usage is TRBV6-4 and J usage is TRBJ1-5; tentative D call: TRBD1 (5 bases). Trimming stripped 1 base from V and 0 bases from J, with 13 bases between. The CDR3 runs to 17 residues. Germline CDR1 is MRHNA and CDR2 is SNTAGT. CDR3 protein: CASSDYSGDASNQPQHF. The CDR3 nucleotides are TGTGCCAGCAGTGACTACTCGGGGGACGCTAGCAATCAGCCCCAGCATTTT.

The rearrangement joins TRBV7-6 to TRBJ2-1; 9 bases align to TRBD2. Germline V gives CDR1 SGHVS, CDR2 FNYEAQ. Trimming removed 5 bases from V and 2 bases from J; junction bases left unmatched: 10. The CDR3 totals 17 residues. The CDR3 DNA is TGTGCCAGCAGCCATCATAGCGGGAGCAGGCCCTACAATGAGCAGTTCTTC. It yields the protein CASSHHSGSRPYNEQFF.

This rearrangement joins TRBV9 to TRBJ2-1, with D perhaps matching TRBD2 (6 bases). CDR3 length: 15 amino acids. Germline values: CDR1 SGDLS, CDR2 YYNGEE. V gave up 0 bases and J gave up 5 bases, with 12 bases separating them. The CDR3 reads CASSVGASVNNEQFF. Here the CDR3 DNA reads TGTGCCAGCAGCGTAGGGGCTAGCGTCAACAATGAGCAGTTCTTC.

The V and J genes are TRBV24-1 and TRBJ2-2; D unclear. CDR3 length: 15 amino acids. V lost 1 base to trimming and J lost 0 bases, with 5 bases between them. Germline-derived CDR1 and CDR2 are KGHDR and SFDVKD. Here the CDR3 DNA reads TGTGCCACCAGTGATTTCACGGCGAACACCGGGGAGCTGTTTTTT. This sequence encodes CATSDFTANTGELFF.

The genes are TRBV30 and TRBJ2-7, with D unresolved. The CDR3 totals 11 residues. Germline V gene data show CDR1 as GTSNPN and CDR2 as SVGIG (reference sequence). Deletions cut 5 bases from V and 2 bases from J, with 7 bases between. In DNA, the CDR3 is TGTGCCTGGCAAGACACCTACGAGCAGTACTTC. This encodes CAWQDTYEQYF.